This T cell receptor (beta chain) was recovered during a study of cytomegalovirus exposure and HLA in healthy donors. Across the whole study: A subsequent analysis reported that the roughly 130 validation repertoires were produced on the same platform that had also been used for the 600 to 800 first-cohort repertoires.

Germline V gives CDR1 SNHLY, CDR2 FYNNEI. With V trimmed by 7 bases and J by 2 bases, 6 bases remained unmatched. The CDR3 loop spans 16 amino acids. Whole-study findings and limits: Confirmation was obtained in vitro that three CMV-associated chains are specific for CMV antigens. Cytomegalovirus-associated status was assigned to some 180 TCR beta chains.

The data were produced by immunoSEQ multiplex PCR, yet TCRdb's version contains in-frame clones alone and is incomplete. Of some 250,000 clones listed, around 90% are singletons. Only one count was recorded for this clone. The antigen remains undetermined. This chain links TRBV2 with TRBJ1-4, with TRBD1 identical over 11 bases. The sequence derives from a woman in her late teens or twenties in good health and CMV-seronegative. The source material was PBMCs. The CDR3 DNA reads TGTGCCAGCAACCGGGACAGGGGGGCGACTAATGAAAAACTGTTTTTT. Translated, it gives CASNRDRGATNEKLFF. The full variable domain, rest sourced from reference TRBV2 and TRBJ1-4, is EPEVTQTPSHQVTQMGQEVILRCVPISNHLYFYWYRQILGQKVEFLVSFYNNEISEKSEIFDDQFSVERPDGSNFTLKIRSTKLEDSAMYFCASNRDRGATNEKLFFGSGTQLSVL.